This T cell receptor (beta chain) was captured by sequencing in a study of blood T cell repertoires in COVID-19. About the study: From T cells, B-cell-depleted T cells, or PBMCs came the material, which was cDNA or gDNA.

Germline V gives CDR1 SGHKS, CDR2 YYEKEE (reference sequence). CDR3 length: 17 residues. V trimming: 6 bases; J trimming: 0 bases; junction bases outside the gene matches: 11. As originally analysed: The authors estimated nucleated cell counts from reference gene primer amplification. Data came from immunoSEQ multiplex PCR; TCRdb stores just in-frame clones and leaves some out. V, J and clone size were drawn from that table, and D and trimming were deduced from the DNA. The table lists around 230,000 clones, about 80% of them singletons. V is TRBV5-5 and J is TRBJ2-1; 8 positions agree with TRBD2. The specimen was peripheral blood. This clonotype was sampled from a woman older than 75 with acute or convalescent COVID-19. The CDR3 region has the DNA TGTGCCAGCAACCGGGGGGGGGCCCTGAGCTCCTACAATGAGCAGTTCTTC. It translates to CASNRGGALSSYNEQFF.